This T cell receptor beta chain was retrieved from a study of T cells in Graves' hyperthyroidism and ophthalmopathy. Amplified TCR beta CDR3 regions came from RNA transcripts. When the TCR CDR3 underwent first-round RT-PCR, the HTBI primer set was used. MiXCR, run by TCRdb on the multiplex PCR reads, gives a single entry per CDR3 protein. Of almost 600,000 distinct CDR3 sequences in the sample, under 60% were seen once. This clonotype was seen a single time. The CDR3 is 15 amino acids. With 5 bases clipped from V and 5 bases from J, the junction kept 11 bases outside the gene matches. CDR1 and CDR2 from the germline V gene are SGHAT and FQNNGV.

The V and J genes are TRBV11-2 and TRBJ2-5, with 7 bases fitting TRBD1. Sequenced sample: peripheral blood or thyroid tissue (not recorded which). This clonotype was sampled from a woman younger than 30 with Graves' hyperthyroidism. CDR3 in amino acids: CASSPGTERDETQYF. The DNA for the CDR3 is TGTGCCAGCAGCCCGGGGACAGAGAGGGATGAGACCCAGTACTTC.